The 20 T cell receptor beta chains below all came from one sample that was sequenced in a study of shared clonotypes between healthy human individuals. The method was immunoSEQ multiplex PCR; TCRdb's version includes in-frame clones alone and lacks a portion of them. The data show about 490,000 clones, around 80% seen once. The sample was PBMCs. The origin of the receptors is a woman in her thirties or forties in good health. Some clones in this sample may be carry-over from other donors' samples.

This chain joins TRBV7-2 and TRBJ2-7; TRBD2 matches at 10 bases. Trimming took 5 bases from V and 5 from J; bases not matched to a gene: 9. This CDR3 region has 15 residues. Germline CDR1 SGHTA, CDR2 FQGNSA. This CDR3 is CASSQRGLATNEQYF. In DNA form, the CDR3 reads TGTGCCAGCAGCCAACGGGGACTAGCGACCAACGAGCAGTACTTC.

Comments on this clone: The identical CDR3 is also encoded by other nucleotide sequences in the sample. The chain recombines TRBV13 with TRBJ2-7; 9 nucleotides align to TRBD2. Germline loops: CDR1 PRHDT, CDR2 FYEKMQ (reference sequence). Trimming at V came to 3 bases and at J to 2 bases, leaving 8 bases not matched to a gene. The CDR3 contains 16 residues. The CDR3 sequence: CASSLGASGGTYEQYF. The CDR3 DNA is TGTGCCAGCAGCTTGGGAGCGAGCGGGGGGACCTACGAGCAGTACTTC.

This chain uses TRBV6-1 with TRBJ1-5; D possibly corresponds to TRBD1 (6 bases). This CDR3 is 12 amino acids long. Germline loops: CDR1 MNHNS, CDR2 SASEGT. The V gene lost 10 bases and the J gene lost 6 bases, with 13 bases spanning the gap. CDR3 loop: CAISTGLQPQHF. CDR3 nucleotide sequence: TGTGCCATATCAACAGGGCTTCAGCCCCAGCATTTT.

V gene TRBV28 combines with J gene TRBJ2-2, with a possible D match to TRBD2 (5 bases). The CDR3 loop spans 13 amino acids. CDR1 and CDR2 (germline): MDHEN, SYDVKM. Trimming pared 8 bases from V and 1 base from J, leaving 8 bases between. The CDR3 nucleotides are TGTGCCAGCCTTGGGAGGAACACCGGGGAGCTGTTTTTT. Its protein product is CASLGRNTGELFF.

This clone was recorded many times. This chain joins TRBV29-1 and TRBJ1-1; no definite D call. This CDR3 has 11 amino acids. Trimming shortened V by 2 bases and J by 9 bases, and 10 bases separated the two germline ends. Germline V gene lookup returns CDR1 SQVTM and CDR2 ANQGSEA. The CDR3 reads CSVESRRQAFF. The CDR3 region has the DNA TGCAGCGTTGAATCCCGGAGGCAAGCTTTCTTT.

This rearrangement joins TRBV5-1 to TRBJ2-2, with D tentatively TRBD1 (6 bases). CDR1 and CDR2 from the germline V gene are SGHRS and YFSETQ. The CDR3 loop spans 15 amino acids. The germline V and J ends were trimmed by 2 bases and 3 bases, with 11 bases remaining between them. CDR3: CASSFSGADTGELFF. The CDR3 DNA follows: TGCGCCAGCAGCTTCTCAGGGGCGGACACCGGGGAGCTGTTTTTT.

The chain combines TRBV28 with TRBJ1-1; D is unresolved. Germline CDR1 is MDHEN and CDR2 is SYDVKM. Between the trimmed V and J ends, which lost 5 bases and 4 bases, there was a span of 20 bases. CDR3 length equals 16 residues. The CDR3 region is CASSDPPAQAFTEAFF. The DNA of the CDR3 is TGTGCCAGCAGTGATCCCCCTGCCCAGGCCTTCACTGAAGCTTTCTTT.

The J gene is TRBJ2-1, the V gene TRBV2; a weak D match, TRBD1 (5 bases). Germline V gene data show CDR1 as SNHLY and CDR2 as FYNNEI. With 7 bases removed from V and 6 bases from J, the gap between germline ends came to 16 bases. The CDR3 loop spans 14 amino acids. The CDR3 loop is CASNVAGSTNEQFF. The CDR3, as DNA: TGTGCCAGCAACGTGGCAGGGTCTACCAATGAGCAGTTCTTC.

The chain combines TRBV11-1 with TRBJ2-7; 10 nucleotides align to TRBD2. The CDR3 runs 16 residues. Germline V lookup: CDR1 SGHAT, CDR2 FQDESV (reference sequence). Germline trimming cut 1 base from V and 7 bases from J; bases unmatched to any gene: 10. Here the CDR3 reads CASSLENSGGTVEQYF. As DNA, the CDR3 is TGTGCCAGCAGCTTAGAGAATAGCGGGGGGACGGTTGAGCAGTACTTC.

CDR3 nucleotides: TGTGCCAGCAGCCTCTCGGCGGGGTTCCTGGAGACCCAGTACTTC. This gives the protein CASSLSAGFLETQYF. The chain employs TRBV7-6 and TRBJ2-5, with D maybe TRBD2 (6 bases). Germline V gene lookup returns CDR1 SGHVS and CDR2 FNYEAQ. This CDR3 comprises 15 residues. Trimming removed 5 bases from V and 5 bases from J, with 18 bases in between.

Written as DNA, the CDR3 is TGTGCCACCGGGACTAGCGACACAGATACGCAGTATTTT. Translated, it gives CATGTSDTDTQYF. The chain joins TRBV6-1 to TRBJ2-3, with 10 bases lining up with TRBD2. The CDR3 spans 13 residues. Germline V lookup: CDR1 MNHNS, CDR2 SASEGT. The J segment lost 2 bases and the V segment lost 10 bases, leaving 3 bases of the junction unmatched.

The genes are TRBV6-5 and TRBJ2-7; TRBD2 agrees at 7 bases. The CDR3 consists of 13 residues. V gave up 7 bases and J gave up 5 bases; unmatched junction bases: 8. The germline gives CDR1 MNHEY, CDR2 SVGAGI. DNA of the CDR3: TGTGCCAGCACCCCCCCGGGGGGACACGAGCAGTACTTC. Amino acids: CASTPPGGHEQYF.

The CDR3 DNA is TGTGCCAGCTCACAGGGAGTTCCCCTGTGGGAGCAGTACTTC. Translated: CASSQGVPLWEQYF. The rearrangement joins TRBV18 to TRBJ2-7, with D maybe TRBD2 (5 bases). The germline V and J ends were trimmed by 4 bases and 7 bases, with 17 bases remaining between them. Germline CDR1 and CDR2: KGHSH and LQKENI. The length of the CDR3 is 14 residues.

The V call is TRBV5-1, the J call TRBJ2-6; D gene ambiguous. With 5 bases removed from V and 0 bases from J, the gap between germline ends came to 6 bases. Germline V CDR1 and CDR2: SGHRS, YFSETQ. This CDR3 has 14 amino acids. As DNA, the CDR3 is TGCGCCAGCAGTGGGATCTCTGGGGCCAACGTCCTGACTTTC. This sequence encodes CASSGISGANVLTF.

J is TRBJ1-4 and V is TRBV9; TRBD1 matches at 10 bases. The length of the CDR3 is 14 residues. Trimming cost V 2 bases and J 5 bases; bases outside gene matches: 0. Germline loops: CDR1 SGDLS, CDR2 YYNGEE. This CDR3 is CASSVTGGNEKLFF. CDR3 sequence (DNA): TGTGCCAGCAGCGTGACAGGGGGCAATGAAAAACTGTTTTTT.

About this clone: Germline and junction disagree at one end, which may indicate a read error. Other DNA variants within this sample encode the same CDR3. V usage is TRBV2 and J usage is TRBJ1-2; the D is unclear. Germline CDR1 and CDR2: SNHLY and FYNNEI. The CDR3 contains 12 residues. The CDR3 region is CASSEFTYGYTF. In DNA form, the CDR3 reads TGTGCCAGCAGTGAATTCACGTATGGCTACACTTTC.

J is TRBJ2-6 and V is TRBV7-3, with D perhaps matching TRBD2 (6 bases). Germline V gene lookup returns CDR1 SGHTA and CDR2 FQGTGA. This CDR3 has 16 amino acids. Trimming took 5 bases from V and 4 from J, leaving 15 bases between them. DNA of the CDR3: TGTGCCAGCAGCCCTTCCAGGGCGGGAGGGGCCAACGTCCTGACTTTC. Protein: CASSPSRAGGANVLTF.

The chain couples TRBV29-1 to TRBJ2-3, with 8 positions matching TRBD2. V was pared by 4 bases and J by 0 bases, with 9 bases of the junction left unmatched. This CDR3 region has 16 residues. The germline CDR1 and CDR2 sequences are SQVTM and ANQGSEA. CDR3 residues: CSVGVLADISTDTQYF. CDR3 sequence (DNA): TGCAGCGTTGGGGTACTAGCGGATATTAGCACAGATACGCAGTATTTT.

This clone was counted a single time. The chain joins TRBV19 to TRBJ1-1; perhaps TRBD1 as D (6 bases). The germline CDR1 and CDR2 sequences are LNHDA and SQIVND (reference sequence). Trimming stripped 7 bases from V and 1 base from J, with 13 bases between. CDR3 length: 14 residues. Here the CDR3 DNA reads TGTGCCAGTACAGGGGCCGGGGCGAACACTGAAGCTTTCTTT. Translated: CASTGAGANTEAFF.

The CDR3 bases are TGTGCCAGCAGCGATAGCCCCCTCCCTGGGGCCAACGTCCTGACTTTC. The encoded protein is CASSDSPLPGANVLTF. This rearrangement joins TRBV11-2 to TRBJ2-6; no clear D. This CDR3 is built from 16 residues. Per the germline V gene, CDR1 is SGHAT and CDR2 is FQNNGV. Trimming pared 5 bases from V and 2 bases from J, leaving 13 bases between. The complete variable domain, with remaining parts taken from reference TRBV11-2 and TRBJ2-6, reads EAGVAQSPRYKIIEKRQSVAFWCNPISGHATLYWYQQILGQGPKLLIQFQNNGVVDDSQLPKDRFSAERLKGVDSTLKIQPAKLEDSAVYLCASSDSPLPGANVLTFGAGSRLTVL.